The source of this TCR beta chain is a study of siplizumab effects on memory and regulatory T cells. Study-level findings and limits: Alloreactive sequences tracing back to unstimulated CD4+ memory cells fell significantly with siplizumab. Unstimulated subsets captured only a minor fraction of alloreactive clones.

In this sample, this clone turned up a few times. As yet, its antigen is unknown. Roughly 10^5 TCR templates underwent assay in each sample. TCRdb keeps only in-frame clones here, not all; method: immunoSEQ multiplex PCR. The sample contains over 60,000 clones, under 95% of which appear only once. Trimming cost V 5 bases and J 11 bases, with 12 bases left between them. CDR1 GTSNPN and CDR2 SVGIG come from the germline V gene (reference sequence). CDR3 size: 10 residues. The V call is TRBV30, the J call TRBJ1-1; D possibly corresponds to TRBD1 (5 bases). Sample: CD8+ T cells sorted from blood. This TCR was recovered from a human donor in good health. The CDR3 region is CAWGTTVAFF. As DNA, the CDR3 is TGTGCCTGGGGGACGACAGTGGCTTTCTTT.